This entry concerns a single T cell receptor (beta chain). One entry per CDR3 protein results from TCRdb running MiXCR on the RT-PCR reads. The table lists approximately 720,000 distinct CDR3 sequences, approximately 14% of them singletons. Sequenced material: memory CD4+ T cells from blood. The receptor was derived from a female donor in good health, serving as a healthy control.

In DNA, the CDR3 is TGTGCCAGCAGTGAGATCTCGGACAGGTTCGGTCCCCGACCCCTCCACTTT. It encodes CASSEISDRFGPRPLHF. The chain recombines TRBV6-1 with TRBJ1-6, with 7 nucleotides matching TRBD1. CDR3 length equals 17 residues. Germline CDR1 MNHNS, CDR2 SASEGT. V lost 3 bases to trimming and J lost 12 bases; unmatched junction nucleotides: 17.